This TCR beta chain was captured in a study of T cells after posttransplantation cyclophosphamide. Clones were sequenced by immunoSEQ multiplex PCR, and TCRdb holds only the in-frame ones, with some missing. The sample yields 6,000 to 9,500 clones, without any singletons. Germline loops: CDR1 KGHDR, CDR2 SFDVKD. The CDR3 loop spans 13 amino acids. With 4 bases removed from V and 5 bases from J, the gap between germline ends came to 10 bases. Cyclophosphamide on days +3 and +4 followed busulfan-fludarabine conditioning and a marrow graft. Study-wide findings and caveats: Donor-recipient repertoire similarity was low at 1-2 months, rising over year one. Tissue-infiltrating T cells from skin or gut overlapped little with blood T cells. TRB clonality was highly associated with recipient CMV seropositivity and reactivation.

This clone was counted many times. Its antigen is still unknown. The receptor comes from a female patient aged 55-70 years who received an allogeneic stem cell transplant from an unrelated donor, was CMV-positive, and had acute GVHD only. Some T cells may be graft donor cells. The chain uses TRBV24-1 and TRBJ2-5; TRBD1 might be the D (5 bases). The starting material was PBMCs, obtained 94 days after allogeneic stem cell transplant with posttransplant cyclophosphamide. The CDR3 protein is CATSEPGWETQYF. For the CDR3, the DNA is TGTGCCACCAGTGAGCCAGGGTGGGAGACCCAGTACTTC.